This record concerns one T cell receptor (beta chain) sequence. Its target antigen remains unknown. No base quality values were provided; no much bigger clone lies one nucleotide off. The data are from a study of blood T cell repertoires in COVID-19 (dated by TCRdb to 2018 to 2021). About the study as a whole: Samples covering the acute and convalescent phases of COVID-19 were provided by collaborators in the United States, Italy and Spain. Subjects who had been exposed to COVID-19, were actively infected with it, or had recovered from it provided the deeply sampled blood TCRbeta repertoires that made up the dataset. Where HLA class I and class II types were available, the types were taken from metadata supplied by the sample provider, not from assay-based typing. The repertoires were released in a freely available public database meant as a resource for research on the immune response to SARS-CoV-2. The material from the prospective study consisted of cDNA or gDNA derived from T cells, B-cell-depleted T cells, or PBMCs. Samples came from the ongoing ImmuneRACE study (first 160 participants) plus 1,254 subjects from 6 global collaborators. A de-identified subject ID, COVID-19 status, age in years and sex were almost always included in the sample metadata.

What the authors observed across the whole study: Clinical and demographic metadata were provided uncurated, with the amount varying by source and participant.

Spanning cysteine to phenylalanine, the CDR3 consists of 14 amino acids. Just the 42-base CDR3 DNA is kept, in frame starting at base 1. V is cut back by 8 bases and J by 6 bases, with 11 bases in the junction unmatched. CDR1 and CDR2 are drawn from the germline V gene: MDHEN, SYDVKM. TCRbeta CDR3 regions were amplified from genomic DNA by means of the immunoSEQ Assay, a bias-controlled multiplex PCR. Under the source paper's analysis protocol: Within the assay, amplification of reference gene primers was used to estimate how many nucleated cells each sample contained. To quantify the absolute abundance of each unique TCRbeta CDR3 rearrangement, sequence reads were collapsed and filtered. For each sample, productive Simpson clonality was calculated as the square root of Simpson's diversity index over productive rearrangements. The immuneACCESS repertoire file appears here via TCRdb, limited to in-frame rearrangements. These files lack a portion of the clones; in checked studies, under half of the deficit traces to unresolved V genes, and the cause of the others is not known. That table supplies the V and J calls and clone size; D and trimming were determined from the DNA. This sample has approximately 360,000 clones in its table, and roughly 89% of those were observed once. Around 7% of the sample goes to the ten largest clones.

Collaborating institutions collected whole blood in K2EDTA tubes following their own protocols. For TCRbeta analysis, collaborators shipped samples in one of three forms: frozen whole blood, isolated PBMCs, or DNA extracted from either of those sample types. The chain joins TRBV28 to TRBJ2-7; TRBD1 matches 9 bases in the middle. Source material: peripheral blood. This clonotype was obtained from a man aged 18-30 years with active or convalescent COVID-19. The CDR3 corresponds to CASRFRDRAGEQYF. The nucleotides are TGTGCCAGCCGCTTCCGGGACAGGGCTGGCGAGCAGTACTTC.